This TCR beta chain was obtained from a study of Graves' ophthalmopathy and Graves' hyperthyroidism. Study as a whole: Prior to any treatment, peripheral blood was collected at the time of initial diagnosis. Study-level results: A majority of expanded thyroid clonotypes exceeding 0.001 frequency were likewise present in blood. Ophthalmopathy progression prediction by the model yielded a sensitivity of around 68% and a specificity of 72% to 75%.

Hyperthyroidism in these 18- to 65-year-old patients was newly diagnosed, lasting under 2 months. This clonotype was recorded at least ten times. Antigen: not known. Amplifying from RNA transcripts, the study obtained TCR beta CDR3 regions. In the first round, RT-PCR was carried out with HTBI primers, and a multiplex PCR formed the second round. TCRdb reprocessed the multiplex PCR reads with MiXCR, giving one entry per CDR3 protein. This table holds 620,000 or so distinct CDR3 sequences, 22% found once. The CDR3 is 13 residues long. Germline V lookup: CDR1 MNHEY, CDR2 SMNVEV (reference sequence). Trimming at V came to 6 bases and at J to 5 bases, leaving 4 bases not matched to a gene.

J is TRBJ2-7 and V is TRBV27; 10 positions match TRBD1. The TCR was taken from a woman between 18 and 29 years old with stable Graves' hyperthyroidism. Some clones in this sample may be carry-over from other donors' samples. Sequencing was done on a sample of peripheral blood. CDR3 loop: CASRETGGHEQYF. The CDR3 DNA follows: TGTGCCAGCAGGGAGACAGGGGGCCACGAGCAGTACTTC.